Given below is one T cell receptor beta chain in context. Its specificity is unknown. The CDR3 consists of 15 residues. Trimming removed 5 bases from V and 8 bases from J, with 21 bases in between. Germline values: CDR1 MNHNY, CDR2 SVGAGI (reference sequence). This specimen comes from a study of T cell responses to AZD1222 COVID-19 vaccine. Whole-study context: Whether given at about 4 or about 12 weeks, second doses were pooled.

The study, taken as a whole, reports: Two doses of AZD1222 preceded a rise in Spike-specific TCR breadth and depth. The sample set comprised mostly white British donors with more females, and clonal diversity was possibly underestimated.

This table comes from immunoSEQ multiplex PCR, and its TCRdb copy is limited to in-frame clones, with some not included. The top ten clones hold roughly 12% of a sample with some 120,000 clones, 85% to 90% of them seen once. The source is an adult in good health. This sequence joins TRBV6-6 and TRBJ1-2; D is perhaps TRBD1 (6 bases). The sequences come from peripheral blood, collected on day 0 of AZD1222 vaccination. Here the CDR3 reads CASSRRDIPGKGYTF. As DNA, the CDR3 is TGTGCCAGCAGTCGTAGGGACATCCCTGGAAAGGGCTACACCTTC.